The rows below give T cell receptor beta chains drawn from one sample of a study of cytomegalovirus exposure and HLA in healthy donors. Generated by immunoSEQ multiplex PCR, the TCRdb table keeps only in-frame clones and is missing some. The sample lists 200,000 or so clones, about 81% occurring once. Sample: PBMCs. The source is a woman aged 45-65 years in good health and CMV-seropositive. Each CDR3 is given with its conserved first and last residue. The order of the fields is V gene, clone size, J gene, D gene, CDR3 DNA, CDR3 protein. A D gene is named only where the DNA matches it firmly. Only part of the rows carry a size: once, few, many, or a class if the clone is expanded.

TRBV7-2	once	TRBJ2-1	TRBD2	TGTGCCAGCAGCCCAACAATCCATACGGGAGGGAATGAGCAGTTCTTC	CASSPTIHTGGNEQFF
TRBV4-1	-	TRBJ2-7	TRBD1	TGCGCCAGCAGCCAAACTGAGACAGGGGGACTATACGAGCAGTACTTC	CASSQTETGGLYEQYF
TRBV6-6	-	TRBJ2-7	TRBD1	TGTGCCAGCAGTTTTAGACCGGGACAGGGCTACGAGCAGTACTTC	CASSFRPGQGYEQYF
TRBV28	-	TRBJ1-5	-	TGTGCCAGCAGTTTCACAGTCTATAGCAATCAGCCCCAGCATTTT	CASSFTVYSNQPQHF
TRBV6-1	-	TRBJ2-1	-	TGTGCCAGCAGTGAAGCGGCTGGGGCCCCTCCCTACAATGAGCAGTTCTTC	CASSEAAGAPPYNEQFF
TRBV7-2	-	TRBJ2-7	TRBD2	TGTGCCAGCAGCTTAGCCAGCGGGAGTGCTTACGAGCAGTACTTC	CASSLASGSAYEQYF
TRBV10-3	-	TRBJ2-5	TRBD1	TGTGCCATCATGGGGGTCGGACAGGGGAAAAAGACCCAGTACTTC	CAIMGVGQGKKTQYF
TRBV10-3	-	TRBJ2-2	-	TGTGCCATCAGTGAGTCAAGGGAGGCGACCGGGGAGCTGTTTTTT	CAISESREATGELFF
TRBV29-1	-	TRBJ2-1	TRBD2	TGCAGCGCTACGGGACTAGCGGAATACAATGAGCAGTTCTTC	CSATGLAEYNEQFF
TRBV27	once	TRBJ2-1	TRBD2	TGTGCCAGCAGAAACGAACTCGGCGGGAGATACAATGAGCAGTTCTTC	CASRNELGGRYNEQFF
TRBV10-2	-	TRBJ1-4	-	TGCGCCAGCAGTTTTACCCCGGGTCCTGGTGGTGAAAAACTGTTTTTT	CASSFTPGPGGEKLFF
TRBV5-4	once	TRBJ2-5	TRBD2	TGTGCCAGCAGCTTGGCGGCGGGAGCAGGACAAGAGACCCAGTACTTC	CASSLAAGAGQETQYF
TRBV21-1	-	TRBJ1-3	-	TGTGCCAGCAGCAAAGGCTTGGCAAGAGGAAACACCATATATTTT	CASSKGLARGNTIYF
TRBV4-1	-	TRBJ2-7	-	TGCGCCAGCAGCCAAGTGGACCAGGGGGGTTACGAGCAGTACTTC	CASSQVDQGGYEQYF
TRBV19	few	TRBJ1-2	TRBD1	TGTGCCAGTAGTCCGGACAGGGGCGGCTATGGCTACACCTTC	CASSPDRGGYGYTF
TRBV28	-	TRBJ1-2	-	TGTGCCAGCAGCCCACCCCCGGGTCTAGGCTACACCTTC	CASSPPPGLGYTF
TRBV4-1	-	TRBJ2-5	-	TGCGCCAGCAGCCAAGATCTGGGACTGGCCCAAGAGACCCAGTACTTC	CASSQDLGLAQETQYF
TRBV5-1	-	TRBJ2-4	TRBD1	TGCGCCAGCAGCTTCGACAGGGGAAACATTCAGTACTTC	CASSFDRGNIQYF
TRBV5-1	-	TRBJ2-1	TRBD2	TGCGCCAGCAAAATACTAGCGGGAGAGTACAATGAGCAGTTCTTC	CASKILAGEYNEQFF
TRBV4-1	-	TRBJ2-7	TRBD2	TGCGCCAGCAGCCAAGGGGAACTAGCGGGCGAGCAGTACTTC	CASSQGELAGEQYF
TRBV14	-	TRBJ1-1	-	TGTGCCAGCAGCCCCCAAACAGGGCCCAACACTGAAGCTTTCTTT	CASSPQTGPNTEAFF
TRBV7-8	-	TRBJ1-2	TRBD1	TGTGCCAGCAGCTTAGGACAGGGAGCCTATGGCTACACCTTC	CASSLGQGAYGYTF
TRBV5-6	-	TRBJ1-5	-	TGTGCCAGCAGCTTGGGGCATAGCAATCAGCCCCAGCATTTT	CASSLGHSNQPQHF
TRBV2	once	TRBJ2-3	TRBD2	TGTGCCAGCAGTGTGGGACTAGCGGGGGGGCCGGATACGCAGTATTTT	CASSVGLAGGPDTQYF
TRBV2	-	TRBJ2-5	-	TGTGCCATGGGGGGGCTAGCCCGGGAGACCCAGTACTTC	CAMGGLARETQYF
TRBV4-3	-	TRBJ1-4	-	TGCGCCAGCAGCCAAGCTTTGTTTCCAACTAATGAAAAACTGTTTTTT	CASSQALFPTNEKLFF
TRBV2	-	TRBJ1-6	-	TGTGCCAGCAGTGGGGACACCAATAATTCACCCCTCCACTTT	CASSGDTNNSPLHF
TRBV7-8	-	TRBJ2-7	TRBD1	TGTGCCAGCAGCTTAGAGTGGGGGGGACAGGGAGTCGAGCAGTACTTC	CASSLEWGGQGVEQYF
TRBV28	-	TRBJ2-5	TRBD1	TGTGCCAGCAGTTCGGGGGACAGGGTTATTCAGACCCAGTACTTC	CASSSGDRVIQTQYF
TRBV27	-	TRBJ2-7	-	TGTGCCAGCACCCCGGACAGATTCTCCTACGAGCAGTACTTC	CASTPDRFSYEQYF
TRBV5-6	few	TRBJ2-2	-	TGTGCCAGCAGCTTCTGGGGGACAACGAACACCGGGGAGCTGTTTTTT	CASSFWGTTNTGELFF
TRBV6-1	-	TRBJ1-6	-	TGTGCCAGCAGTGTTCGGCAGGTAGATAATTCACCCCTCCACTTT	CASSVRQVDNSPLHF
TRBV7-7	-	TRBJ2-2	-	TGTGCTAGCAGCCCGGTTAGGGGGGGCCGATCCGGGGAGCTGTTTTTT	CASSPVRGGRSGELFF
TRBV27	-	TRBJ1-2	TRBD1	TGTGCCAGCAGTTTAAGCCGGGACAGCTCAAGTGGCTACACCTTC	CASSLSRDSSSGYTF
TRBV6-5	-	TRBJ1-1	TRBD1	TGTGCCAGCACCAGGACAGGGGGTCTGACTGGAGCTTTCTTT	CASTRTGGLTGAFF
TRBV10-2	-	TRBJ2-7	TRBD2	TGCGCCAGCAGCCCGGGACGGGGGGACTACGAGCAGTACTTC	CASSPGRGDYEQYF
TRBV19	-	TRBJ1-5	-	TGTGCCAGTAGTATAGACAGAATCGGCAATCAGCCCCAGCATTTT	CASSIDRIGNQPQHF
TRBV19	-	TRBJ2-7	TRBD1	TGTGCCAGTAGTACCAGACAGGGAGAAACCTACGAGCAGTACTTC	CASSTRQGETYEQYF
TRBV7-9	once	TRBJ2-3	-	TGTGCCAGCAGCTTGCTAAGCACAGATACGCAGTATTTT	CASSLLSTDTQYF
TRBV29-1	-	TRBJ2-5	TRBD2	TGCAGCGTCCCGACTAGCGCCATAGGGACCCAGTACTTC	CSVPTSAIGTQYF
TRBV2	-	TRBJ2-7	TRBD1	TGTGCCAGCAGTGAGAGGCTTCGGAGGGACAGGGGTGGTGGAACCCAAATGAGCTCCTACGAGCAGTACTTC	CASSERLRRDRGGGTQMSSYEQYF
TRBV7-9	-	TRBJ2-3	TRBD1	TGTGCCAGCAGCTTGGACAGGGGTATGGATACGCAGTATTTT	CASSLDRGMDTQYF
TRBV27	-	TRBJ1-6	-	TGTGCCAGCAGAAAACAGGGTGGGCATTCACCCCTCCACTTT	CASRKQGGHSPLHF
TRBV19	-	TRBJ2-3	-	TGTGCCAGTAGGCATGGAGGCACAGATACGCAGTATTTT	CASRHGGTDTQYF
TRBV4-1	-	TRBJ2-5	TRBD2	TGCGCCAGCAGCCAAGAAGGGGCGAGAGGACTAGCCCACGAAGAGACCCAGTACTTC	CASSQEGARGLAHEETQYF
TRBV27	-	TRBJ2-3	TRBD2	TGTGCCAGCAGTTTATCCGGACTAGCGCACACAGATACGCAGTATTTT	CASSLSGLAHTDTQYF
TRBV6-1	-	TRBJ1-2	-	TGTGCCAGCAGTGAAAATTTCTCATTAGTCGGCTACACCTTC	CASSENFSLVGYTF
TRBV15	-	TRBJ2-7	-	TGTGCCACCAGCAGCAGGTTTGATGTTTACGAGCAGTACTTC	CATSSRFDVYEQYF
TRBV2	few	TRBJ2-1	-	TGTGCCAGCAGTGAAGCAGGGGTCGGGGAGCAGTTCTTC	CASSEAGVGEQFF
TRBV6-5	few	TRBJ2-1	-	TGTGCCAGCAGTTCTACCACCTGGACAGAGCAGTTCTTC	CASSSTTWTEQFF
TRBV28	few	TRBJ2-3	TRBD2	TGTGCCAGCAGACCTGGTGGAGGCGGGGGGCGGAGAGATACGCAGTATTTT	CASRPGGGGGRRDTQYF
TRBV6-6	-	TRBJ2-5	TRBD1	TGTGCCAGCAGGGACAGGCAACAAGAGACCCAGTACTTC	CASRDRQQETQYF
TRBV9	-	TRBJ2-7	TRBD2	TGTGCCAGCAGCCCCCATGGCGGGGGAACCTACGAGCAGTACTTC	CASSPHGGGTYEQYF
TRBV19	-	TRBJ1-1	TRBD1	TGTGCCAGTAGTATAGTGACAGGGCTCGCTGAAGCTTTCTTT	CASSIVTGLAEAFF